These 28 T cell receptor beta chains share one sample of origin, sequenced in a study of OX40 agonist ivuxolimab in advanced cancers. TCRdb's copy holds only in-frame clones and misses some; the assay was immunoSEQ multiplex PCR. The sample records tens of thousands of clones, roughly 90% being singletons. The input for sequencing was CD4+ or CD8+ T cells sorted from blood, taken in a trial of the OX40 agonist ivuxolimab. The receptors come from an adult with an advanced solid tumor such as melanoma, head and neck, liver or kidney cancer.

J is TRBJ1-4 and V is TRBV7-9, with 7 bases that match TRBD1. V was pared by 3 bases and J by 7 bases, with 2 bases of the junction left unmatched. The CDR3 is 13 residues long. Germline CDR1 reads SEHNR; CDR2 reads FQNEAQ (reference sequence). The CDR3 DNA reads TGTGCCAGCAGCTTTCGGACAGGTGAAAAACTGTTTTTT. Translation: CASSFRTGEKLFF.

This clone occurred a few times. V gene TRBV5-6 combines with J gene TRBJ2-7, with no clear D. Germline assignment: CDR1 SGHDT and CDR2 YYEEEE. Trimming removed 2 bases at V and 1 base at J, with 7 bases between. This CDR3 has 13 residues. In nucleotides, the CDR3 is TGTGCCAGCAGCTTTGAAGGGTCCTACGAGCAGTACTTC. This gives the protein CASSFEGSYEQYF. Based on the CDR3 plus reference TRBV5-6 and TRBJ2-7, the full variable domain is DAGVTQSPTHLIKTRGQQVTLRCSPKSGHDTVSWYQQALGQGPQFIFQYYEEEERQRGNFPDRFSGHQFPNYSSELNVNALLLGDSALYLCASSFEGSYEQYFGPGTRLTVT.

V is TRBV27 and J is TRBJ2-1; 7 positions agree with TRBD2. This CDR3 has 16 residues. Trimming removed 6 bases from V and 4 bases from J; junction bases left unmatched: 12. Germline CDR1 MNHEY, CDR2 SMNVEV (reference sequence). Written as DNA, the CDR3 is TGTGCCAGCAGGCTTGGACTAGACCCAAGGTACAATGAGCAGTTCTTC. Encoded protein: CASRLGLDPRYNEQFF.

This rearrangement joins TRBV14 to TRBJ2-2, with no clear D. CDR1 is SGHDN and CDR2 is FVKESK in the germline V gene. V shed 6 bases and J shed 2 bases, with 10 bases lying between them. This CDR3 is built from 14 residues. Here the CDR3 DNA reads TGTGCCAGCAGGCCCCTACTAAACACCGGGGAGCTGTTTTTT. Residues: CASRPLLNTGELFF.

This chain uses TRBV2 with TRBJ2-6; 7 nucleotides line up with TRBD2. The V segment lost 7 bases and the J segment 0 bases; nucleotides outside the gene matches: 6. This CDR3 spans 16 amino acids. Germline V lookup: CDR1 SNHLY, CDR2 FYNNEI. The chain's CDR3 is CASTWSGVSGANVLTF. For the CDR3, the DNA is TGTGCCAGCACCTGGAGCGGGGTCTCTGGGGCCAACGTCCTGACTTTC.

The rearrangement links TRBV5-1 to TRBJ2-2; D is possibly TRBD1 or TRBD2 (5 bases each). CDR1 is SGHRS, CDR2 YFSETQ, per germline. The CDR3 runs 16 residues. V lost 4 bases to trimming and J lost 5 bases, with 18 bases between them. The CDR3 loop is CASSPASRWGTGELFF. The CDR3 region has the DNA TGCGCCAGCAGCCCGGCGAGTCGCTGGGGGACCGGGGAGCTGTTTTTT.

The chain recombines TRBV5-1 with TRBJ2-7; D perhaps matches TRBD1 (6 bases). Looked up from germline, CDR1 is SGHRS and CDR2 is YFSETQ. This CDR3 contains 15 residues. V lost 4 bases to trimming and J lost 1 base, with 15 bases between them. The CDR3, as DNA: TGCGCCAGCAGCCGCGTCGGCAGGGGATCCTACGAGCAGTACTTC. Its protein product is CASSRVGRGSYEQYF.

The chain joins TRBV21-1 to TRBJ2-7; the table's D call, TRBD2, was not checked against the DNA. TRBV21-1 is termed a pseudogene. The CDR3 covers 16 residues. The CDR3 bases are TGTGCCAGCAGCGAGTTGGCGGGGGTTGAATCCTACGAGCAGTACTTC. Encoded protein: CASSELAGVESYEQYF.

In DNA, the CDR3 is TGTGCCAGCAGCCTTCAGCGGGTCGCTCACTACGAGCAGTACTTC. Encoded protein: CASSLQRVAHYEQYF. The V and J genes are TRBV7-3 and TRBJ2-7, with D possibly matching TRBD2 (6 bases). V lost 5 bases, J lost 3 bases, and 17 bases lay in between. Germline-derived CDR1 and CDR2 are SGHTA and FQGTGA. This CDR3 has 15 residues.

CDR3 sequence: CASSKVAVLDGTDTQYF. DNA of the CDR3: TGTGCCAGCAGCAAAGTCGCAGTACTGGACGGCACAGATACGCAGTATTTT. The chain employs TRBV21-1 and TRBJ2-3. TRBV21-1 is reported as a pseudogene. This CDR3 contains 17 residues.

This clone was seen only a few times. The chain links TRBV2 to TRBJ2-3; D could derive from TRBD1 or TRBD2 (6 bases each). This CDR3 has 14 amino acids. Trimming took off 7 bases at V and 3 bases at J, with 14 bases between the two ends. Germline CDR1 and CDR2: SNHLY and FYNNEI. The CDR3 is CASKVEGGTDTQYF. The CDR3 bases are TGTGCCAGCAAAGTCGAGGGGGGTACAGATACGCAGTATTTT.

This clone was counted a single time. The chain is built from TRBV5-8 and TRBJ2-5; D assignment may be TRBD1 or TRBD2 (5 bases each). Germline lookup yields CDR1 SGHTS and CDR2 YDEGEE. The length of the CDR3 is 14 residues. Trimming shortened V by 4 bases and J by 5 bases, and 15 bases separated the two germline ends. In DNA form, the CDR3 reads TGTGCCAGCAGCACAGAGGGGCGGAGCGAGACCCAGTACTTC. Its translation is CASSTEGRSETQYF. Using reference TRBV5-8 and TRBJ2-5 for the parts outside the CDR3, the full variable domain is EAGVTQSPTHLIKTRGQQATLRCSPISGHTSVYWYQQALGLGLQFLLWYDEGEERNRGNFPPRFSGRQFPNYSSELNVNALELEDSALYLCASSTEGRSETQYFGPGTRLLVL.

This clone was detected once. The chain uses TRBV10-3 and TRBJ2-6, with D possibly matching TRBD1 (6 bases). In germline, CDR1 is ENHRY, CDR2 SYGVKD. V was shortened by 4 bases and J by 4 bases, with 14 bases between the two germline ends. The CDR3 covers 16 residues. The CDR3 sequence is CAISAAERGGANVLTF. The DNA for the CDR3 is TGTGCCATCAGTGCCGCCGAAAGGGGGGGGGCCAACGTCCTGACTTTC.

This chain links TRBV9 with TRBJ2-6, with D uncertain. Per the germline V gene, CDR1 is SGDLS and CDR2 is YYNGEE. V lost 3 bases to trimming and J lost 1 base, with 5 bases between them. The CDR3 contains 14 residues. The CDR3, as DNA: TGTGCCAGCAGCGCTTATTCTGGGGCCAACGTCCTGACTTTC. Its protein product is CASSAYSGANVLTF.

This chain links TRBV10-1 with TRBJ2-7; TRBD2 matches 11 bases. Germline V lookup: CDR1 WNHNN, CDR2 SYGVQD (reference sequence). This CDR3 is 15 amino acids long. V trimming: 6 bases; J trimming: 1 base; junction bases outside the gene matches: 5. CDR3 region: CASSPGTSGSYEQYF. In DNA form, the CDR3 reads TGCGCCAGCAGCCCCGGGACTAGCGGTTCCTACGAGCAGTACTTC.

This sequence joins TRBV27 and TRBJ2-2; 7 nucleotides match TRBD1. V lost 3 bases, J lost 3 bases, and 13 bases stayed unmatched. The CDR3 is 18 amino acids. Germline lookup yields CDR1 MNHEY and CDR2 SMNVEV (reference sequence). DNA of the CDR3: TGTGCCAGCAGTTTCTCCCACAGGGGTAGAGGGTACACCGGGGAGCTGTTTTTT. Protein sequence: CASSFSHRGRGYTGELFF.

The chain links TRBV7-9 to TRBJ2-1; D gene ambiguous. This CDR3 is built from 16 residues. Trimming removed 2 bases at V and 7 bases at J, with 18 bases between. CDR1 and CDR2 from the germline V gene are SEHNR and FQNEAQ (reference sequence). The CDR3 DNA follows: TGTGCCAGCAGCTTAAGGCCCCAACGACACGTTAATGAGCAGTTCTTC. Translation gives CASSLRPQRHVNEQFF.

The chain combines TRBV7-3 with TRBJ2-3; D is unresolved. The CDR3 extends over 13 amino acids. V lost 5 bases, J lost 6 bases, and 12 bases lay in between. Germline V CDR1 and CDR2: SGHTA, FQGTGA. Here the CDR3 reads CASSSTRLDTQYF. CDR3 DNA: TGTGCCAGCAGCAGTACCAGGTTGGATACGCAGTATTTT.

This clone appeared a single time. The chain carries TRBV11-1 and TRBJ2-7; perhaps TRBD1 as D (6 bases). V was shortened by 4 bases and J by 2 bases, with 15 bases between the two germline ends. The CDR3 sequence is 15 residues long. Germline V gene lookup returns CDR1 SGHAT and CDR2 FQDESV (reference sequence). The CDR3 nucleotides are TGTGCCAGCAGCTCAAAGCAGGGGCTAGCCTACGAGCAGTACTTC. It encodes CASSSKQGLAYEQYF.

The V gene is TRBV6-5, the J gene TRBJ2-5; D unclear. The last part of the DNA fits TRBJ2-7 better; the J call may be wrong. This CDR3 contains 14 residues. The V gene's germline CDR1 is MNHEY and CDR2 SVGAGI. The CDR3 loop reads CASSRAMRESEQYF. Written as DNA, the CDR3 is TGTGCCAGCAGTCGTGCGATGCGCGAAAGCGAGCAGTACTTC.

The V call is TRBV6-6, the J call TRBJ2-1; 8 bases line up with TRBD1. This CDR3 comprises 13 residues. CDR1 and CDR2 (germline): MNHNY, SVGAGI (reference sequence). V shed 7 bases and J 6 bases; nucleotides not matched to a gene: 5. The CDR3 coding sequence is TGTGCCAGCATGAGACAGGGGAGCAATGAGCAGTTCTTC. Its protein product is CASMRQGSNEQFF.

The gene calls are TRBV7-8 and TRBJ1-6; possibly TRBD1 for D (6 bases). Germline CDR1 is SGHVS and CDR2 is FQNEAQ. V was shortened by 4 bases and J by 8 bases, with 12 bases between the two germline ends. This CDR3 contains 14 residues. Here the CDR3 reads CASSSGTPYSPLHF. CDR3 DNA: TGTGCCAGCAGCTCCGGGACACCATATTCACCCCTCCACTTT.

The CDR3 nucleotides read TGTGCCAGCAGCTTGGGACTAGCGGGAGGGTACACCGGGGAGCTGTTTTTT. Its translation: CASSLGLAGGYTGELFF. The chain carries TRBV7-3 and TRBJ2-2, with 16 bases lining up with TRBD2. Germline CDR1 and CDR2: SGHTA and FQGTGA. The CDR3 length is 17 residues. V gave up 3 bases and J gave up 3 bases; unmatched junction bases: 1. The full variable domain, with the rest looked up from reference TRBV7-3 and TRBJ2-2, is GAGVSQTPSNKVTEKGKYVELRCDPISGHTALYWYRQSLGQGPEFLIYFQGTGAADDSGLPNDRFFAVRPEGSVSTLKIQRTERGDSAVYLCASSLGLAGGYTGELFFGEGSRLTVL.

The chain is built from TRBV14 and TRBJ2-2, with D hard to call. V shed 4 bases and J shed 6 bases, with 18 bases lying between them. From germline, CDR1 is SGHDN and CDR2 FVKESK. The CDR3 length is 16 residues. The CDR3 loop is CASSPNYRWPPGELFF. The CDR3 bases are TGTGCCAGCAGCCCAAACTACCGTTGGCCCCCCGGGGAGCTGTTTTTT.

V gene TRBV11-1 combines with J gene TRBJ2-5; TRBD2 matches 10 bases. With V trimmed by 1 base and J by 5 bases, 10 bases remained unmatched. Germline V gene lookup returns CDR1 SGHAT and CDR2 FQDESV (reference sequence). The CDR3 contains 17 residues. The CDR3 sequence is CASSLVASGGGRETQYF. For the CDR3, the DNA is TGTGCCAGCAGCTTAGTGGCTAGCGGGGGAGGGCGGGAGACCCAGTACTTC.

This clone was observed once. The rearrangement joins TRBV18 to TRBJ2-7; 10 bases are shared with TRBD1. This CDR3 spans 16 amino acids. From germline, CDR1 is KGHSH and CDR2 LQKENI. The V gene end was trimmed by 5 bases and the J gene end by 3 bases; junction bases not matched to a gene: 10. CDR3 in DNA: TGTGCCAGCTCAATGAATCAGGGACAGGGGTTCTACGAGCAGTACTTC. Protein sequence: CASSMNQGQGFYEQYF. Variable domain in full (rest from reference TRBV18 and TRBJ2-7): NAGVMQNPRHLVRRRGQEARLRCSPMKGHSHVYWYRQLPEEGLKFMVYLQKENIIDESGMPKERFSAEFPKEGPSILRIQQVVRGDSAAYFCASSMNQGQGFYEQYFGPGTRLTVT.

This chain links TRBV28 with TRBJ2-5; tentative D call: TRBD1 (6 bases). The CDR3 contains 15 residues. Trimming removed 6 bases from V and 0 bases from J, with 14 bases in between. Looked up from germline, CDR1 is MDHEN and CDR2 is SYDVKM. This CDR3 is CASRSGTKYQETQYF. CDR3 DNA: TGTGCCAGCAGGTCCGGGACAAAGTACCAAGAGACCCAGTACTTC.

The V gene is TRBV10-3, the J gene TRBJ2-5; either TRBD1 or TRBD2 may supply D (5 bases each). CDR3 length: 14 amino acids. V lost 2 bases, J lost 5 bases, and 12 bases lay in between. Germline CDR1 is ENHRY and CDR2 is SYGVKD. For the CDR3, the DNA is TGTGCCATCAGTGAGGGGGGAGTAAGGGAGACCCAGTACTTC. Its translation is CAISEGGVRETQYF.